The rows below give T cell receptor beta chains drawn from one sample of a study of blood T cell repertoires in COVID-19. Clones were sequenced by immunoSEQ multiplex PCR, and TCRdb holds only the in-frame ones, with some missing. Of about 180,000 clones detected, roughly four fifths appear once; the ten largest clones hold under 10%. The specimen sequenced was peripheral blood. The receptors here all came from a woman between 70 and 85 years old with COVID-19, enrolled during active disease. Both conserved end residues are part of each CDR3. Fields, in order: CDR3 DNA, CDR3 protein, CDR3 length, J gene, V gene, clone size, D gene. The D gene is left open where the match is weak. For some rows the clone size is stated as once, few or many, or as a class when expanded; others skip it.

DNA: TGTGCCAGCAGCTTACCTAGTGGGGAGACCCAGTACTTC
CDR3: CASSLPSGETQYF
length: 13
J: TRBJ2-5
V: TRBV7-9
size: -
D: -

DNA: TGTGCCAGCAGGTCCAGGGCCCTGGGAACCGGGGAGCTGTTTTTT
CDR3: CASRSRALGTGELFF
length: 15
J: TRBJ2-2
V: TRBV28
size: -
D: -

DNA: TGTGCCAGCAGCTTAAGCCAGGGGTATCAGCCCCAGCATTTT
CDR3: CASSLSQGYQPQHF
length: 14
J: TRBJ1-5
V: TRBV7-2
size: few
D: -

DNA: TGCGCCAGCAGTCCTCAGGGGGCTGGCTCGCGGGAGACCCAGTACTTC
CDR3: CASSPQGAGSRETQYF
length: 16
J: TRBJ2-5
V: TRBV5-1
size: -
D: TRBD1

DNA: TGTGCCAGCTCGTGGGGACAGGCGAACGAGCAGTACTTC
CDR3: CASSWGQANEQYF
length: 13
J: TRBJ2-7
V: TRBV7-8
size: few
D: TRBD1

DNA: TGTGCCAGCAGTTTAGTCGGCGGGAGCGCCACAGATACGCAGTATTTT
CDR3: CASSLVGGSATDTQYF
length: 16
J: TRBJ2-3
V: TRBV28
size: -
D: TRBD2

DNA: TGTGCCACCAGTGAGCCGAAACAGGGGCTTCAAGAGACCCAGTACTTC
CDR3: CATSEPKQGLQETQYF
length: 16
J: TRBJ2-5
V: TRBV24-1
size: -
D: TRBD1

DNA: TGCGCCAGCAGCCAAGGGTTCAGGACGGAGGTTTCCTACGAGCAGTACTTC
CDR3: CASSQGFRTEVSYEQYF
length: 17
J: TRBJ2-7
V: TRBV4-1
size: -
D: -

DNA: TGCGCCAGCAGCGTAACCCCCGGGACAGGGGGAGAGACCCAGTACTTC
CDR3: CASSVTPGTGGETQYF
length: 16
J: TRBJ2-5
V: TRBV5-1
size: -
D: TRBD1

DNA: TGTGCCAGCAGCGTAGTCGGCGGGGGGACCTACTCCTACAATGAGCAGTTCTTC
CDR3: CASSVVGGGTYSYNEQFF
length: 18
J: TRBJ2-1
V: TRBV9
size: -
D: TRBD2

DNA: TGTGCCAGCAGCTCGGGACAGCAGTACCAAGAGACCCAGTACTTC
CDR3: CASSSGQQYQETQYF
length: 15
J: TRBJ2-5
V: TRBV7-9
size: -
D: TRBD1

DNA: TGTGCCAGCAGTGGAGGAATGGGTAGCTCCTACAATGAGCAGTTCTTC
CDR3: CASSGGMGSSYNEQFF
length: 16
J: TRBJ2-1
V: TRBV2
size: -
D: -

DNA: TGTGCCAGCAGTCCGCGGAGTCAAGAGACCCAGTACTTC
CDR3: CASSPRSQETQYF
length: 13
J: TRBJ2-5
V: TRBV27
size: -
D: -

DNA: TGTGCCAGCAGCGTAGTTGGACAGGGGATCGGGGAGCTGTTTTTT
CDR3: CASSVVGQGIGELFF
length: 15
J: TRBJ2-2
V: TRBV9
size: -
D: TRBD1

DNA: TGTGCCAGCAGCCAAACCCCGGGGGGGAATACTGAAGCTTTCTTT
CDR3: CASSQTPGGNTEAFF
length: 15
J: TRBJ1-1
V: TRBV13
size: -
D: -

DNA: TGTGCCAGCTTACCGGGACAGAACTATGGCTACACCTTC
CDR3: CASLPGQNYGYTF
length: 13
J: TRBJ1-2
V: TRBV28
size: -
D: TRBD1

DNA: TGTGCCAGTAGCCAAAAAGGGACAGACCACTTC
CDR3: CASSQKGTDHF
length: 11
J: TRBJ2-5
V: TRBV19
size: -
D: TRBD1

DNA: TGTGCCAGCAGTGACTCGAAGCTAGCGGGAGGGCCGTTTAATGAGCAGTTCTTC
CDR3: CASSDSKLAGGPFNEQFF
length: 18
J: TRBJ2-1
V: TRBV6-4
size: -
D: TRBD2

DNA: TGTGCCAGCAGCGGACGACAGGATTATGGCTACACCTTC
CDR3: CASSGRQDYGYTF
length: 13
J: TRBJ1-2
V: TRBV9
size: -
D: -

DNA: TGTGCCAGCGGTACTAGCGCGAGCACAGATACGCAGTATTTT
CDR3: CASGTSASTDTQYF
length: 14
J: TRBJ2-3
V: TRBV28
size: -
D: TRBD2

DNA: TGCGCCAGCAGCTCCGGGACACTAAATGAGCAGTTCTTC
CDR3: CASSSGTLNEQFF
length: 13
J: TRBJ2-1
V: TRBV5-1
size: -
D: -

DNA: TGTGCCAGCAGCTCCCGTGGGGGGTCCTCCACAGATACGCAGTATTTT
CDR3: CASSSRGGSSTDTQYF
length: 16
J: TRBJ2-3
V: TRBV7-2
size: -
D: -

DNA: TGTGCCAGCAGGTTACCCCGACAGGGCTGGGAGACCCAGTACTTC
CDR3: CASRLPRQGWETQYF
length: 15
J: TRBJ2-5
V: TRBV27
size: -
D: TRBD1

DNA: TGTGCCAGCAGCCTAAGACTAGCGTCCTCCTACAATGAGCAGTTCTTC
CDR3: CASSLRLASSYNEQFF
length: 16
J: TRBJ2-1
V: TRBV7-2
size: -
D: TRBD2

DNA: TGCGCCAGCAGCCAAGTGCAAACCGGGACAGGGTTCCCCTACGAGCAGTACTTC
CDR3: CASSQVQTGTGFPYEQYF
length: 18
J: TRBJ2-7
V: TRBV4-3
size: -
D: TRBD1

DNA: TGTGCCAGCAGCAACCTCTCTAGCGGAACCCTCTACGAGCAGTACTTC
CDR3: CASSNLSSGTLYEQYF
length: 16
J: TRBJ2-7
V: TRBV21-1
size: -
D: -

DNA: TGTGCCAGCAGCGCGGGTGGGACAGGGAGGGAGACCCAGTACTTC
CDR3: CASSAGGTGRETQYF
length: 15
J: TRBJ2-5
V: TRBV9
size: -
D: TRBD1

DNA: TGCGCCAGCAGCCAGTCACCTAGCGGGAGCACAGATACGCAGTATTTT
CDR3: CASSQSPSGSTDTQYF
length: 16
J: TRBJ2-3
V: TRBV4-3
size: -
D: TRBD2

DNA: TGTGCCAGCAGCTTGGGAGACAGGGAAGCCGGGGAGCTGTTTTTT
CDR3: CASSLGDREAGELFF
length: 15
J: TRBJ2-2
V: TRBV5-5
size: -
D: TRBD1

DNA: TGTGCCAGCAGCTTACCGGGACTGGAAAACATTCAGTACTTC
CDR3: CASSLPGLENIQYF
length: 14
J: TRBJ2-4
V: TRBV5-5
size: -
D: -

DNA: TGTGCCTGGGCAGAACAGGGGGCCATTGACTACACCTTC
CDR3: CAWAEQGAIDYTF
length: 13
J: TRBJ1-2
V: TRBV30
size: -
D: TRBD1